What follows describes a single T cell receptor beta chain. What it binds is not known. This entry is derived from a study of cytomegalovirus exposure and HLA in healthy donors. Study-level findings and limits: In an earlier analysis, about 90% or about 30%: the productive usage of most TCR beta V segments. Over 15,000 TCR beta sequences were associated with HLA alleles at 0.05 false discovery rate in a later analysis. Based on reports, TCR beta sequences accurately predicted HLA-A and HLA-B alleles for most subjects. Researchers counted 164 TCR beta chains as cytomegalovirus-associated.

The study ran its PCR with 60 Vbeta and 13 Jbeta primers. The table came from immunoSEQ multiplex PCR; TCRdb's copy has only in-frame clones and leaves some out. This repertoire shows 140,000 or so clones, 84% found once; its top ten account for 2% to 2.5%. CDR1 MGHRA and CDR2 YSYEKL come from the germline V gene. The CDR3 runs to 14 residues. The V end was cut by 1 base, the J end by 7 bases, with 13 bases between. The specimen sequenced was PBMCs. This TCR came from a boy between 2 and 10 years old in good health and CMV-seronegative. V usage is TRBV4-1 and J usage is TRBJ1-2, with D hard to call. Written as DNA, the CDR3 is TGCGCCAGCAGCCAAGCCCGGGGTACGCGTGGCTACACCTTC. It is translated as CASSQARGTRGYTF.